These 14 T cell receptor beta chains share one sample of origin, sequenced in a study of blood T cell repertoires in COVID-19. Clones were read by immunoSEQ multiplex PCR, and TCRdb kept only the in-frame ones, dropping some. This sample carries around 300,000 clones, 80% to 90% of them seen once, and the ten largest clones take roughly 11%. The sequenced sample was peripheral blood. These receptor sequences come from a woman in her sixties or seventies with acute or convalescent COVID-19.

CDR3 nucleotides: TGTGCCGCCCTGACATACCTTACAGATACGCAGTATTTT. Amino acid sequence: CAALTYLTDTQYF. The chain links TRBV7-2 to TRBJ2-3; D ambiguous. CDR1 is SGHTA, CDR2 FQGNSA, per germline. V lost 11 bases, J lost 3 bases, and 15 bases lay in between. The CDR3 has 13 residues.

The V gene is TRBV18, the J gene TRBJ2-1, with 8 bases lining up with TRBD1. The CDR3 sequence is 15 residues long. The germline CDR1 and CDR2 sequences are KGHSH and LQKENI. Unmatched junction bases numbered 11, after V lost 6 bases and J lost 7 bases. CDR3 in DNA: TGTGCCAGCTCTTCGAAGACAGGGGAAACAAATGAGCAGTTCTTC. Protein sequence: CASSSKTGETNEQFF. The full variable domain, in which reference TRBV18 and TRBJ2-1 provide the parts outside the CDR3, is NAGVMQNPRHLVRRRGQEARLRCSPMKGHSHVYWYRQLPEEGLKFMVYLQKENIIDESGMPKERFSAEFPKEGPSILRIQQVVRGDSAAYFCASSSKTGETNEQFFGPGTRLTVL.

This sequence joins TRBV7-3 and TRBJ2-1, with 10 positions matching TRBD2. In germline, CDR1 is SGHTA, CDR2 FQGTGA. Trimming removed 4 bases from V and 9 bases from J; junction bases left unmatched: 9. This CDR3 has 15 amino acids. DNA of the CDR3: TGTGCCAGCAGCTCAAGAGCGGGGGGGCTCTTTGAGCAGTTCTTC. This codes for CASSSRAGGLFEQFF.

This chain uses TRBV7-9 with TRBJ1-3, with D possibly being TRBD1 (6 bases). This CDR3 is 15 amino acids long. Trimming shortened V by 8 bases and J by 0 bases, and 14 bases separated the two germline ends. The germline V gene has CDR1 SEHNR and CDR2 FQNEAQ (reference sequence). CDR3 DNA sequence: TGTGCCAGCGGAGGACAGCGAAGCTCTGGAAACACCATATATTTT. Its translation: CASGGQRSSGNTIYF.

The CDR3 spells CAWSVGSSSVYEQYF. CDR3 sequence (DNA): TGTGCCTGGAGTGTTGGTAGCAGCTCTGTCTACGAGCAGTACTTC. This chain links TRBV30 with TRBJ2-7; no reliable D call. V shed 0 bases and J shed 3 bases, with 15 bases lying between them. The CDR3 spans 15 residues. CDR1 GTSNPN and CDR2 SVGIG come from the germline V gene (reference sequence).

The J gene is TRBJ1-1, the V gene TRBV15; D remains unclear. Trimming took 3 bases from V and 0 from J, leaving 5 bases between them. The CDR3 runs 13 residues. Looked up from germline, CDR1 is LNHNV and CDR2 is YYDKDF (reference sequence). CDR3 bases: TGTGCCACCAGCAGTTACATGAACACTGAAGCTTTCTTT. It encodes CATSSYMNTEAFF. The entire variable domain, with the rest obtained from reference TRBV15 and TRBJ1-1, is as follows: DAMVIQNPRYQVTQFGKPVTLSCSQTLNHNVMYWYQQKSSQAPKLLFHYYDKDFNNEADTPDNFQSRRPNTSFCFLDIRSPGLGDTAMYLCATSSYMNTEAFFGQGTRLTVV.

This rearrangement joins TRBV3-1 (or the pseudogene TRBV3-2) to TRBJ2-5; no clear D. The V and J ends lost 4 bases and 4 bases respectively, with 16 bases between them. The germline gives CDR1 LGHDT, CDR2 YNNKEL (reference sequence). This CDR3 is built from 15 residues. The CDR3 DNA sequence: TGTGCCAGCAGCCTTCCAATGACGGGTGGAGAGACCCAGTACTTC. It yields the protein CASSLPMTGGETQYF.

This chain joins TRBV6-5 and TRBJ2-7; D unclear. Between the trimmed V and J ends, which lost 5 bases and 5 bases, there was a span of 7 bases. Germline CDR1 MNHEY, CDR2 SVGAGI. The CDR3 contains 11 residues. The CDR3 coding sequence is TGTGCCAGCAGTACCGAGCACGAGCAGTACTTC. Protein product: CASSTEHEQYF.

Of note for this clone: This sample includes further DNA sequences coding for the same CDR3. The chain recombines TRBV10-1 with TRBJ1-6; D gene ambiguous. Germline V CDR1 and CDR2: WNHNN, SYGVQD (reference sequence). Deletions cut 0 bases from V and 10 bases from J, with 7 bases between. CDR3 length: 13 residues. CDR3 bases: TGCGCCAGCAGTGAGTCGGGGAGGTCACCCCTCCACTTT. This translates into CASSESGRSPLHF.

The V and J genes are TRBV30 and TRBJ1-1; D is unresolved. The CDR3 covers 11 residues. The germline V gene has CDR1 GTSNPN and CDR2 SVGIG (reference sequence). Trimming cost V 3 bases and J 8 bases, with 10 bases left between them. Written as DNA, the CDR3 is TGTGCCTGGAGAGAAGAGACAGAAGCTTTCTTT. This codes for CAWREETEAFF.

V is TRBV19 and J is TRBJ2-6; tentative D call: TRBD2 (5 bases). This CDR3 region has 16 residues. CDR1 and CDR2 from the germline V gene are LNHDA and SQIVND (reference sequence). Trimming removed 3 bases from V and 0 bases from J, with 9 bases in between. This chain's CDR3 is CASSIGRDSGANVLTF. The CDR3, as DNA: TGTGCCAGTAGTATCGGACGGGACTCTGGGGCCAACGTCCTGACTTTC. The variable domain in full, completed from reference TRBV19 and TRBJ2-6, reads DGGITQSPKYLFRKEGQNVTLSCEQNLNHDAMYWYRQDPGQGLRLIYYSQIVNDFQKGDIAEGYSVSREKKESFPLTVTSAQKNPTAFYLCASSIGRDSGANVLTFGAGSRLTVL.

In DNA, the CDR3 is TGCAGCGTTGAAGAGCTCCAACAGGATGGCCTGACTTACGAGCAGTACTTC. Translation gives CSVEELQQDGLTYEQYF. The rearrangement uses TRBV29-1 and TRBJ2-7, with a tentative D call TRBD1 (5 bases). V lost 0 bases and J 4 bases, leaving 22 bases between the germline ends. The CDR3 is made up of 17 amino acids. The V gene's germline CDR1 is SQVTM and CDR2 ANQGSEA.

The rearrangement joins TRBV5-1 to TRBJ2-5, with 13 bases identical to TRBD2. Germline V gene sequence: CDR1 SGHRS, CDR2 YFSETQ. V gave up 4 bases and J gave up 1 base; unmatched junction bases: 1. The CDR3 totals 15 residues. The DNA of the CDR3 is TGCGCCAGCAGCCGGACTAGCGGGGGCCAAGAGACCCAGTACTTC. This gives the protein CASSRTSGGQETQYF.

V usage is TRBV5-4 and J usage is TRBJ2-6, with 10 bases lining up with TRBD1. Trimming removed 4 bases from V and 4 bases from J; junction bases left unmatched: 11. CDR1 is SGHNT, CDR2 YYREEE, per germline (reference sequence). The CDR3 is made up of 18 amino acids. CDR3 amino acids: CASSGRDRGRKGANVLTF. CDR3 in DNA: TGTGCCAGCAGCGGCCGGGACAGGGGTAGAAAGGGGGCCAACGTCCTGACTTTC.